Shown below are 27 T cell receptor beta chains from a single sample sequenced in a study of cytomegalovirus exposure and HLA in healthy donors. 60 Vbeta and 13 Jbeta primers were used in PCR. Method: immunoSEQ multiplex PCR; TCRdb's copy keeps in-frame clones and lacks some. Of 170,000 or so clones listed, approximately 80% are singletons. Input material: PBMCs. The receptors stem from a man between 18 and 29 years old in good health and CMV-seronegative.

The rearrangement links TRBV28 to TRBJ1-2; D perhaps matches TRBD1 (6 bases). Per germline, CDR1 MDHEN and CDR2 SYDVKM. Trimming shortened V by 6 bases and J by 8 bases, and 22 bases separated the two germline ends. The CDR3 length is 15 residues. CDR3 sequence reads: CASSPSRGGRRGYTF. CDR3 DNA: TGTGCCAGCAGCCCTTCGAGGGGGGGACGTCGAGGCTACACCTTC.

The genes are TRBV11-3 and TRBJ2-2; 7 bases fit TRBD2. V shed 1 base, J shed 2 bases, and the junction held 10 bases outside the gene matches. CDR1 is SGHNT and CDR2 is YENEEA in the germline V gene. CDR3 length: 18 amino acids. The CDR3: CASSLVASSGINTGELFF. The CDR3, as DNA: TGTGCCAGCAGCTTAGTGGCCTCTAGCGGTATTAACACCGGGGAGCTGTTTTTT.

The V call is TRBV7-9, the J call TRBJ2-2; 9 nucleotides align to TRBD1. The germline V gene encodes CDR1 SEHNR and CDR2 FQNEAQ (reference sequence). The CDR3 loop spans 15 amino acids. Trimming removed 3 bases from V and 4 bases from J; junction bases left unmatched: 3. CDR3 nucleotide sequence: TGTGCCAGCAGCTTCTCACAGGGGGCCACCGGGGAGCTGTTTTTT. It encodes CASSFSQGATGELFF.

The chain carries TRBV28 and TRBJ2-7, with D perhaps TRBD2 (5 bases). CDR1 and CDR2 from the germline V gene are MDHEN and SYDVKM. Trimming stripped 6 bases from V and 4 bases from J, with 22 bases between. The CDR3 sequence is 16 residues long. The DNA for the CDR3 is TGTGCCAGCAGCCCCGGGGAGAGCGGATGGGCATACGAGCAGTACTTC. It yields the protein CASSPGESGWAYEQYF. Filled out from reference TRBV28 and TRBJ2-7, the complete variable domain reads DVKVTQSSRYLVKRTGEKVFLECVQDMDHENMFWYRQDPGLGLRLIYFSYDVKMKEKGDIPEGYSVSREKKERFSLILESASTNQTSMYLCASSPGESGWAYEQYFGPGTRLTVT.

A note on this clone: Its ends do not fully match the called genes, so a read error is possible. The gene calls are TRBV6-6 and TRBJ2-7; TRBD2 agrees at 7 bases. The CDR3 spans 11 residues. Germline V gives CDR1 MNHNY, CDR2 SVGAGI (reference sequence). CDR3 amino acids: CASSQNPGLHF. The CDR3 DNA sequence: TGTGCCAGCAGCCAAAATCCGGGACTACACTTC.

V usage is TRBV16 and J usage is TRBJ1-3, with D possibly TRBD1 on 5 matching bases. Per the germline V gene, CDR1 is KGHSY and CDR2 is FQNENV. V dropped 4 bases and J dropped 0 bases, with 10 bases sitting between them. This CDR3 is built from 15 residues. The CDR3 region is CASSPLDSSGNTIYF. CDR3 nucleotide sequence: TGTGCCAGCAGCCCCCTTGACAGCTCTGGAAACACCATATATTTT.

Regarding this clone: One junction end does not reproduce the germline sequence, and a read error may be involved. V usage is TRBV7-9 and J usage is TRBJ2-1; D is unclear. This CDR3 is built from 11 residues. CDR1 and CDR2 (germline): SEHNR, FQNEAQ (reference sequence). The CDR3 protein is CSSSLGDEQFF. In DNA, the CDR3 is TGTTCCAGCAGCTTAGGCGATGAGCAGTTCTTC.

This clone was seen only once. V and J are TRBV7-8 and TRBJ1-2; 9 bases map to TRBD1. CDR1 and CDR2 (germline): SGHVS, FQNEAQ. With 3 bases clipped from V and 2 bases from J, the junction kept 1 base outside the gene matches. The CDR3 loop spans 14 amino acids. DNA for the CDR3: TGTGCCAGCAGCTTTGGACAGGGGAACTATGGCTACACCTTC. Translation gives CASSFGQGNYGYTF.

The rearrangement joins TRBV13 to TRBJ2-4; maybe TRBD1 (7 bases). The germline gives CDR1 PRHDT, CDR2 FYEKMQ (reference sequence). With 5 bases removed from V and 3 bases from J, the gap between germline ends came to 32 bases. The CDR3 covers 21 residues. CDR3: CASSRLRMQGEVRKDKNIQYF. The CDR3 DNA reads TGTGCCAGCAGCAGACTGAGGATGCAGGGGGAGGTTCGCAAAGACAAAAACATTCAGTACTTC.

This clone was picked up a small number of times. The rearrangement links TRBV6-6 to TRBJ2-7, with D perhaps matching TRBD1 (6 bases). The CDR3 is made up of 14 amino acids. CDR1 and CDR2 (germline): MNHNY, SVGAGI (reference sequence). V gave up 8 bases and J gave up 4 bases, with 18 bases separating them. CDR3 nucleotides: TGTGCCAGCCTCCCTACGTCAGGGACATACGAGCAGTACTTC. Translated: CASLPTSGTYEQYF.

This chain connects TRBV15 to TRBJ2-7; a weak D match, TRBD2 (6 bases). The CDR3 runs 12 residues. Deletions cut 5 bases from V and 5 bases from J, with 10 bases between. The V gene's germline CDR1 is LNHNV and CDR2 YYDKDF (reference sequence). CDR3 amino acids: CATSREWDEQYF. The CDR3 DNA sequence: TGTGCCACCAGCCGGGAGTGGGACGAGCAGTACTTC.

As DNA, the CDR3 is TGTGCCAGCAGTGAGGCCCAGACCTACGAGCAGTACTTC. It yields the protein CASSEAQTYEQYF. The V and J genes are TRBV6-1 and TRBJ2-7; D not certain. The CDR3 is 13 amino acids. V was trimmed by 3 bases and J by 2 bases, leaving 8 bases between them. The germline CDR1 and CDR2 sequences are MNHNS and SASEGT.

This clone was observed once. The chain couples TRBV2 to TRBJ2-3, with 10 bases aligning to TRBD2. The CDR3 covers 15 residues. Germline V gene data show CDR1 as SNHLY and CDR2 as FYNNEI. The junction had 5 bases not matched to a gene; V was cut back by 6 bases and J by 2 bases. The CDR3 bases are TGTGCCAGCAGCTCCGGGACTAGCGACACAGATACGCAGTATTTT. Amino acid sequence: CASSSGTSDTDTQYF. Supplemented by reference TRBV2 and TRBJ2-3, the full variable domain reads EPEVTQTPSHQVTQMGQEVILRCVPISNHLYFYWYRQILGQKVEFLVSFYNNEISEKSEIFDDQFSVERPDGSNFTLKIRSTKLEDSAMYFCASSSGTSDTDTQYFGPGTRLTVL.

The V call is TRBV21-1, the J call TRBJ1-6. TRBV21-1 is a pseudogene locus. This CDR3 spans 12 amino acids. Here the CDR3 reads CASSEGSSPLHF. The CDR3 region has the DNA TGTGCCAGCAGCGAAGGGAGTTCACCCCTCCACTTT.

The rearrangement uses TRBV28 and TRBJ2-7; possibly TRBD2 for D (6 bases). This CDR3 spans 15 amino acids. Germline-derived CDR1 and CDR2 are MDHEN and SYDVKM. V gave up 6 bases and J gave up 0 bases, with 15 bases separating them. CDR3 amino acids: CASSPSSVRSYEQYF. DNA of the CDR3: TGTGCCAGCAGCCCATCTAGCGTACGCTCCTACGAGCAGTACTTC.

V gene TRBV19 combines with J gene TRBJ1-1; weak D call: TRBD1 (5 bases). CDR3 size: 15 residues. The V end lost 3 bases, the J end lost 3 bases, and 14 bases lay between the germline ends. The V gene's germline CDR1 is LNHDA and CDR2 SQIVND (reference sequence). CDR3 sequence: CASSIWEAGHTEAFF. CDR3 bases: TGTGCCAGTAGTATCTGGGAGGCGGGGCACACTGAAGCTTTCTTT. Supplemented by reference TRBV19 and TRBJ1-1, the full variable domain reads DGGITQSPKYLFRKEGQNVTLSCEQNLNHDAMYWYRQDPGQGLRLIYYSQIVNDFQKGDIAEGYSVSREKKESFPLTVTSAQKNPTAFYLCASSIWEAGHTEAFFGQGTRLTVV.

This chain links TRBV6-4 with TRBJ1-4; TRBD1 matches 7 bases. CDR1 and CDR2 (germline): MRHNA, SNTAGT. This CDR3 is 14 amino acids long. Trimming at V came to 5 bases and at J to 7 bases, leaving 7 bases not matched to a gene. For the CDR3, the DNA is TGTGCCAGCAGTCCAAGGGGGCGTAGTGAAAAACTGTTTTTT. Residues: CASSPRGRSEKLFF.

This chain links TRBV5-5 with TRBJ2-5, with a weak D call TRBD2 (6 bases). Germline V CDR1 and CDR2: SGHKS, YYEKEE (reference sequence). There are 14 residues in the CDR3. Trimming took off 0 bases at V and 2 bases at J, with 8 bases between the two ends. CDR3 in amino acids: CASSLAGVQETQYF. CDR3 DNA sequence: TGTGCCAGCAGCTTGGCGGGGGTGCAAGAGACCCAGTACTTC.

The CDR3 reads CASSQDLSTSAVVGTDTQYF. The CDR3 DNA is TGCGCCAGCAGCCAAGATCTGAGTACTAGCGCCGTCGTGGGTACAGATACGCAGTATTTT. The chain recombines TRBV4-3 with TRBJ2-3; 7 bases are a match to TRBD2. This CDR3 comprises 20 residues. Looked up from germline, CDR1 is LGHNA and CDR2 is YSLEER. The V gene end was trimmed by 0 bases and the J gene end by 3 bases; junction bases not matched to a gene: 18.

The chain is built from TRBV18 and TRBJ2-7; no clear D. Germline lookup yields CDR1 KGHSH and CDR2 LQKENI. CDR3 size: 15 residues. V shed 3 bases and J shed 0 bases, with 12 bases lying between them. The CDR3 region is CASSPPQASSYEQYF. The DNA of the CDR3 is TGTGCCAGCTCACCTCCCCAGGCCAGCTCCTACGAGCAGTACTTC.

J is TRBJ1-2 and V is TRBV5-1; D gene ambiguous. V was cut by 2 bases and J by 5 bases, with 19 bases left in between. The CDR3 consists of 16 residues. From germline, CDR1 is SGHRS and CDR2 YFSETQ. The CDR3 loop reads CASSLVPVGVRYGYTF. CDR3 DNA: TGCGCCAGCAGCTTAGTCCCTGTGGGAGTTCGGTATGGCTACACCTTC.

This clone was detected a few times. V usage is TRBV19 and J usage is TRBJ1-5; possible D gene TRBD1, 5 bases. The CDR3 runs 15 residues. Germline loops: CDR1 LNHDA, CDR2 SQIVND (reference sequence). The V end was cut by 8 bases, the J end by 0 bases, with 14 bases between. The CDR3 nucleotides read TGTGCCAGTCAGACAGTTGTTCCTAGCAATCAGCCCCAGCATTTT. Amino acid sequence: CASQTVVPSNQPQHF.

The chain combines TRBV29-1 with TRBJ2-7, with 8 nucleotides matching TRBD2. The CDR3 covers 13 residues. The junction had 7 bases not matched to a gene; V was cut back by 7 bases and J by 2 bases. Germline V gene lookup returns CDR1 SQVTM and CDR2 ANQGSEA. The CDR3 DNA sequence: TGCAGCGCCGGGGGGGGAGCGACCTACGAGCAGTACTTC. This sequence encodes CSAGGGATYEQYF.

This rearrangement joins TRBV6-1 to TRBJ2-3, with D uncertain. V gave up 10 bases and J gave up 8 bases, with 13 bases separating them. Germline V gene sequence: CDR1 MNHNS, CDR2 SASEGT. CDR3 size: 11 residues. CDR3 DNA sequence: TGTGCCACCACCCGACTCTCTACGCAGTATTTT. This gives the protein CATTRLSTQYF.

The chain combines TRBV25-1 with TRBJ2-5, with TRBD1 as a possible D gene (5 bases). V lost 2 bases and J 1 base, leaving 8 bases between the germline ends. CDR1 MGHDK and CDR2 SYGVNS come from the germline V gene. This CDR3 is built from 14 residues. The CDR3 DNA follows: TGTGCCAGCAGTGAACGGACACTCCAAGAGACCCAGTACTTC. Its protein product is CASSERTLQETQYF.

As to this clone: Compared with germline, one end of the junction differs, possibly owing to a read error. The genes are TRBV7-9 and TRBJ2-7, with D perhaps TRBD2 (6 bases). CDR3 length equals 16 residues. CDR1 SEHNR and CDR2 FQNEAQ come from the germline V gene (reference sequence). The CDR3 spells CSSSLAPGGGNYEQYF. The CDR3, as DNA: TGTTCCAGCAGCTTAGCCCCGGGCGGCGGGAACTACGAGCAGTACTTC.

The V gene is TRBV25-1, the J gene TRBJ2-7; TRBD1 might be the D (6 bases). Germline V gene lookup returns CDR1 MGHDK and CDR2 SYGVNS. The CDR3 is made up of 17 amino acids. V was shortened by 8 bases and J by 0 bases, with 23 bases between the two germline ends. The CDR3 is CASAGFVGGHFSYEQYF. The CDR3 bases are TGTGCCAGCGCCGGGTTTGTAGGGGGTCACTTCTCCTACGAGCAGTACTTC.